This entry lists 16 T cell receptor beta chains sequenced from one sample in a study of blood T cells in healthy people across ages (dated by TCRdb to the mid-2010s). Libraries were made using 5' RACE. The sequencing machine was an Illumina HiSeq 2500. A second PCR of roughly 7 to 11 cycles was run with a J-beta primer mix and a sample-barcoded 5' primer. TCRdb passed the public sequencing reads through fastp at Q25 and MiXCR, retaining productive beta sequences. Each CDR3 protein gets just one entry, which takes the most common genes and DNA from the rows behind it. Here the sample has approximately 780,000 distinct CDR3 sequences; 20% to 30% occur a single time. Of the sample, 2.5% to 3.5% is held by the ten largest clones. These data also formed part of another study, on T cells of mothers and their children.

Sequenced: blood. Receptor source: a boy younger than 18 in good health.

The rearrangement joins TRBV7-9 to TRBJ1-1; 7 bases line up with TRBD1. The CDR3 covers 14 residues. Germline V gene lookup returns CDR1 SEHNR and CDR2 FQNEAQ (reference sequence). J was trimmed by 3 bases and V by 4 bases; bases with no gene match: 5. For the CDR3, the DNA is TGTGCCAGCAGCTGGACAGGAGGAGACACTGAAGCTTTCTTT. Its protein is CASSWTGGDTEAFF. Full variable domain (outside the CDR3, taken from reference TRBV7-9 and TRBJ1-1): DTGVSQNPRHKITKRGQNVTFRCDPISEHNRLYWYRQTLGQGPEFLTYFQNEAQLEKSRLLSDRFSAERPKGSFSTLEIQRTEQGDSAMYLCASSWTGGDTEAFFGQGTRLTVV.

V usage is TRBV5-1 and J usage is TRBJ2-5, with TRBD2 as a possible D gene (5 bases). The CDR3 consists of 13 residues. Germline V gene lookup returns CDR1 SGHRS and CDR2 YFSETQ. Trimming removed 4 bases from V and 5 bases from J, with 12 bases in between. CDR3 coding DNA: TGCGCCAGCAGCAGGACTTTAGAGGAGACCCAGTACTTC. Translation gives CASSRTLEETQYF.

V is TRBV5-1 and J is TRBJ1-4; the D is unclear. Trimming removed 5 bases at V and 0 bases at J, with 8 bases between. The V gene's germline CDR1 is SGHRS and CDR2 YFSETQ. The CDR3 has 14 amino acids. For the CDR3, the DNA is TGCGCCAGCAGACCGGGGACAACTAATGAAAAACTGTTTTTT. Translated: CASRPGTTNEKLFF.

The V and J genes are TRBV9 and TRBJ2-2; 7 nucleotides align to TRBD1. V lost 3 bases, J lost 4 bases, and 9 bases stayed unmatched. The CDR3 totals 16 residues. In germline, CDR1 is SGDLS, CDR2 YYNGEE. In nucleotides, the CDR3 is TGTGCCAGCAGCGCCACAGGGGTCGGATCCACCGGGGAGCTGTTTTTT. Translation gives CASSATGVGSTGELFF.

A few counts support this clonotype. The CDR3 here is CASRIRDPKLYNEQFF. The CDR3 DNA reads TGCGCCAGCAGGATAAGGGACCCAAAGCTATACAATGAGCAGTTCTTC. The gene calls are TRBV5-1 and TRBJ2-1; either TRBD1 or TRBD2 may fit D (5 bases each). The V gene's germline CDR1 is SGHRS and CDR2 YFSETQ. Trimming stripped 5 bases from V and 4 bases from J, with 19 bases between. CDR3 length equals 16 residues.

This chain uses TRBV6-5 with TRBJ1-6; D gene uncertain. The germline V and J ends were trimmed by 8 bases and 7 bases, with 12 bases remaining between them. CDR1 is MNHEY and CDR2 is SVGAGI in the germline V gene. There are 13 residues in the CDR3. Here the CDR3 reads CASGRAWNSPLHF. For the CDR3, the DNA is TGTGCCAGCGGAAGGGCTTGGAATTCACCCCTCCACTTT.

V usage is TRBV5-1 and J usage is TRBJ2-3; D uncertain. V dropped 6 bases and J dropped 3 bases, with 5 bases sitting between them. Germline V CDR1 and CDR2: SGHRS, YFSETQ. This CDR3 spans 11 amino acids. The CDR3 DNA reads TGCGCCAGCATAGGGACAGATACGCAGTATTTT. Its protein product is CASIGTDTQYF. Complete variable domain (other parts from reference TRBV5-1 and TRBJ2-3): KAGVTQTPRYLIKTRGQQVTLSCSPISGHRSVSWYQQTPGQGLQFLFEYFSETQRNKGNFPGRFSGRQFSNSRSEMNVSTLELGDSALYLCASIGTDTQYFGPGTRLTVL.

This clonotype was seen a handful of times. V is TRBV11-2 and J is TRBJ1-4, with D possibly matching TRBD1 (5 bases). The CDR3 totals 14 residues. Between the trimmed V and J ends, which lost 5 bases and 6 bases, there was a span of 13 bases. The germline CDR1 and CDR2 sequences are SGHAT and FQNNGV. CDR3 residues: CASSVRGMDEKLFF. The CDR3 nucleotides are TGTGCCAGCAGCGTCCGGGGGATGGATGAAAAACTGTTTTTT.

This clonotype was found a few times. This chain connects TRBV20-1 to TRBJ2-5; no clear D. V lost 0 bases and J 2 bases, leaving 13 bases between the germline ends. The CDR3 is 15 residues long. CDR1 is DFQATT and CDR2 is SNEGSKA in the germline V gene (reference sequence). The CDR3 region has the DNA TGCAGTGCTAGAGACCCCGTAGGGTATCAAGAGACCCAGTACTTC. It is translated as CSARDPVGYQETQYF.

This chain uses TRBV20-1 with TRBJ2-1; D is uncertain. The tail of the sequence fits TRBJ2-7 better, so the J call may be wrong. The CDR3 length is 16 residues. In germline, CDR1 is DFQATT, CDR2 SNEGSKA (reference sequence). Here the CDR3 DNA reads TGCAGTGCTAGAGACCCAAGACGTACGTTCTCCTACGAGCAGTACTTC. Translation: CSARDPRRTFSYEQYF.

This clonotype was detected a few times. V and J are TRBV12-5 and TRBJ2-3; possible D gene TRBD1, 5 bases. The CDR3 contains 12 residues. Looked up from germline, CDR1 is LGHNT and CDR2 is FRNRAP. Deletions cut 7 bases from V and 2 bases from J, with 7 bases between. Here the CDR3 DNA reads TGTGCTAGTGCAGGGAACACAGATACGCAGTATTTT. As protein: CASAGNTDTQYF.

In DNA form, the CDR3 reads TGTGCCAGCAGTTGGGCTCCGGGGGATCCGGCCTACGAGCAGTACTTC. Protein sequence: CASSWAPGDPAYEQYF. The rearrangement links TRBV27 to TRBJ2-7, with D tentatively TRBD2 (6 bases). Trimming removed 4 bases at V and 2 bases at J, with 18 bases between. The CDR3 runs 16 residues. Looked up from germline, CDR1 is MNHEY and CDR2 is SMNVEV (reference sequence).

The rearrangement uses TRBV11-2 and TRBJ2-5, with a weak D call TRBD1 (5 bases). The end of the DNA fits TRBJ2-1 better, so the J call may be wrong. From germline, CDR1 is SGHAT and CDR2 FQNNGV. CDR3 length: 14 amino acids. CDR3 region: CASSLDQGLREQFF. For the CDR3, the DNA is TGTGCCAGCAGCTTAGATCAGGGCCTCCGTGAGCAGTTCTTC.

This chain links TRBV5-1 with TRBJ2-1; a weak D match, TRBD2 (6 bases). The CDR3 covers 15 residues. The V and J ends lost 1 base and 7 bases respectively, with 15 bases between them. Germline loops: CDR1 SGHRS, CDR2 YFSETQ. CDR3 sequence (DNA): TGCGCCAGCAGCTTGCGGGGGTCTGGAGGGAATGAGCAGTTCTTC. It is translated as CASSLRGSGGNEQFF.

The chain combines TRBV7-8 with TRBJ2-3; D perhaps matches TRBD1 (6 bases). Germline CDR1 and CDR2: SGHVS and FQNEAQ. This CDR3 spans 15 amino acids. V lost 8 bases, J lost 2 bases, and 17 bases lay in between. The CDR3 reads CASGPMTGSTDTQYF. The CDR3 DNA sequence: TGTGCCAGCGGGCCGATGACAGGTTCCACAGATACGCAGTATTTT.

The chain has TRBV12-3 or TRBV12-4 and TRBJ2-5; possible D gene TRBD2, 5 bases. CDR3 length: 14 amino acids. Trimming removed 5 bases from V and 4 bases from J, with 14 bases in between. CDR3 loop: CASSGRVRSETQYF. The CDR3 nucleotides read TGTGCCAGCAGTGGGAGAGTGAGATCAGAGACCCAGTACTTC.